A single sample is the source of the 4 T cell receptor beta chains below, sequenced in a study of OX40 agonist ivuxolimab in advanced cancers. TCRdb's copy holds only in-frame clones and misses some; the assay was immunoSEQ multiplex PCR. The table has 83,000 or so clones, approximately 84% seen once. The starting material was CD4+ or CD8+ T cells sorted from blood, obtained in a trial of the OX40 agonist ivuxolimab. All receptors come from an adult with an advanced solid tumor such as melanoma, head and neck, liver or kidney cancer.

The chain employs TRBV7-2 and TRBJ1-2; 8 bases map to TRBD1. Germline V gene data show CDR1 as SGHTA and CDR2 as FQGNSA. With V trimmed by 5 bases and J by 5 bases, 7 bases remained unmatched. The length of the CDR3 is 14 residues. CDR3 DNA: TGTGCCAGCAGCCCCGGACAGGGAGGATATGGCTACACCTTC. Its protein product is CASSPGQGGYGYTF.

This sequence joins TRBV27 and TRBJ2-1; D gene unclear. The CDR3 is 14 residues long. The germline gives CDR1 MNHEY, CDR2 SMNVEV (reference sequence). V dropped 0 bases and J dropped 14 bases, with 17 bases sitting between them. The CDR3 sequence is CASSLSKNRIKEFF. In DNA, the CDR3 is TGTGCCAGCAGTTTATCGAAGAATAGGATTAAGGAGTTCTTC.

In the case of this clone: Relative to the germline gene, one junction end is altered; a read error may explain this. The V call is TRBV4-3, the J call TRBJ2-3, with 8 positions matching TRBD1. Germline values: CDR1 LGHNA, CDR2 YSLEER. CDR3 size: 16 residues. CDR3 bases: TGCGCCAGCAGCCCGGACAGGGCGATTGGCACAAATACGCAGTATTTT. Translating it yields CASSPDRAIGTNTQYF.

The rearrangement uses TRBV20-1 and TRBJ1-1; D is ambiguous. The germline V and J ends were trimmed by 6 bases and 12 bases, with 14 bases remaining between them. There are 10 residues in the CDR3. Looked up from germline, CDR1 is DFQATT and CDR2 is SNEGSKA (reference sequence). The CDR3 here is CSARTYVTFF. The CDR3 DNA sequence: TGCAGTGCCCGGACCTACGTTACTTTCTTT.